Below, 5 T cell receptor beta chains from the same sample are listed, as sequenced in a study of CD8+CD57+ T cells in acquired aplastic anemia (dated by TCRdb to 2017 to 2018). For sequencing, an Illumina HiSeq 2000 was employed. TCR beta VDJ combination and CDR3 sequence profiling used genomic DNA as the template. Starting from the raw public reads, TCRdb applied fastp trimming at Q25, assembled clones with MiXCR and retained in-frame beta chains. Records with the same CDR3 protein are collapsed into one entry carrying the most frequent genes and DNA. The table for this sample lists about 160,000 distinct CDR3 sequences; around 40% of them were counted only once. The ten top clones hold approximately 1% of the sample. Sequencing was done on a sample of sorted CD4+, CD8+, or CD8+CD57+ T cells (not recorded which) from PBMCs. These receptors came from a human donor in good health.

The V call is TRBV9, the J call TRBJ1-4; TRBD1 agrees at 9 bases. Trimming cost V 3 bases and J 8 bases; bases outside gene matches: 5. Germline assignment: CDR1 SGDLS and CDR2 YYNGEE. The CDR3 is made up of 14 amino acids. The CDR3 reads CASSGDRGGEKLFF. CDR3 DNA: TGTGCCAGCAGCGGCGACAGGGGGGGCGAAAAACTGTTTTTT.

This clonotype was seen a handful of times. The V gene is TRBV30, the J gene TRBJ2-2; D possibly corresponds to TRBD1 (5 bases). The CDR3 spans 16 residues. Germline assignment: CDR1 GTSNPN and CDR2 SVGIG (reference sequence). V lost 3 bases and J 1 base, leaving 15 bases between the germline ends. The CDR3 DNA follows: TGTGCCTGGAGCCCTCCGTTGGGGCTGAACACCGGGGAGCTGTTTTTT. Its translation is CAWSPPLGLNTGELFF.

Ten or more counts support this clonotype. The chain carries TRBV19 and TRBJ2-1, with unresolved D. Trimming removed 8 bases from V and 4 bases from J, with 12 bases in between. The length of the CDR3 is 13 residues. Looked up from germline, CDR1 is LNHDA and CDR2 is SQIVND (reference sequence). In DNA, the CDR3 is TGTGCCAGTGCTAGTTACCCTTACAATGAGCAGTTCTTC. It encodes CASASYPYNEQFF.

This clonotype was counted at least ten times. J is TRBJ1-6 and V is TRBV4-1; no clear D gene. The CDR3 runs to 20 residues. Between the trimmed V and J ends, which lost 4 bases and 0 bases, there was a span of 22 bases. The germline CDR1 and CDR2 sequences are MGHRA and YSYEKL. CDR3 DNA sequence: TGCGCCAGCAGCCGACAATCTAGGCGCACACCGAGCTCCTATAATTCACCCCTCCACTTT. Encoded protein: CASSRQSRRTPSSYNSPLHF.

This clonotype was picked up a small number of times. The V gene is TRBV7-3, the J gene TRBJ2-7, with D possibly matching TRBD1 (5 bases). Deletions cut 5 bases from V and 3 bases from J, with 11 bases between. The CDR3 is 13 residues long. Germline-derived CDR1 and CDR2 are SGHTA and FQGTGA. The chain's CDR3 is CASSRGRGYEQYF. As DNA, the CDR3 is TGTGCCAGCAGCAGGGGTAGGGGCTACGAGCAGTACTTC.